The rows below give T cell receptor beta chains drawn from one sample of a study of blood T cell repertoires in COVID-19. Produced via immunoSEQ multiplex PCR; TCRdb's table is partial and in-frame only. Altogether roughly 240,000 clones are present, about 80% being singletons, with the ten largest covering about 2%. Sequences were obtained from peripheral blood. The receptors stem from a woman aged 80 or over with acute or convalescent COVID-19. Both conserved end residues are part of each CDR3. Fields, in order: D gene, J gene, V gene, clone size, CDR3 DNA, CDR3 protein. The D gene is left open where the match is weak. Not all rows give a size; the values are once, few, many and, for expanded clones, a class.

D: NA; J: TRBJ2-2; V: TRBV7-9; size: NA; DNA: TGTGCCACGCAGGAGGGCGAGAACACCGGGGAGCTGTTTTTT; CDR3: CATQEGENTGELFF
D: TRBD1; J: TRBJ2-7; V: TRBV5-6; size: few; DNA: TGTGCCAGCAGCTTGGCCAGGGGGTACGAGCAGTACTTC; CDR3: CASSLARGYEQYF
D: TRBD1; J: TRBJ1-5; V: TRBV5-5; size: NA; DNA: TGTGCCAGCAGCCCCTCAACAGGGGGGAATCAGCCCCAGCATTTT; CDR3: CASSPSTGGNQPQHF
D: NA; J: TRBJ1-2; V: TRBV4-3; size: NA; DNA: TGCGCCAGCAGCCAAGCCTTGGGGGCGGTCTATGGCTACACCTTC; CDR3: CASSQALGAVYGYTF
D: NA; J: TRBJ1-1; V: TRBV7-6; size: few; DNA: TGTGCCAGCAGCTTAAACCCTACGTTGAGGAACACTGAAGCTTTCTTT; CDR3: CASSLNPTLRNTEAFF
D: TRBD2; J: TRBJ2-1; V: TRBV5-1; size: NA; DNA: TGCGCCAGCATCAGGGATTCGGGGGGTAATGAGCAGTTCTTC; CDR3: CASIRDSGGNEQFF
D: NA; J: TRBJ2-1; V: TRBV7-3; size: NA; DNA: TGTGCCAGCAGCCCGACAAATTACAATGAGCAGTTCTTC; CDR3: CASSPTNYNEQFF
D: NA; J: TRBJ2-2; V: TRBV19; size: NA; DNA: TGTGCCAGTAGTACCGAGGGACACGGGTACGGCACCGGGGAGCTGTTTTTT; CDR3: CASSTEGHGYGTGELFF
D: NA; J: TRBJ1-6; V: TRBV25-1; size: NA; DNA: TGTGCCAGCAGTGGGTGGCGAGGGATTCCTTCACCCCTCCACTTT; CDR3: CASSGWRGIPSPLHF
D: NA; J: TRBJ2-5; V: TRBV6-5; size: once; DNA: TGTGCCAGCAGCCCCCCCGGTCTAGCTGGGACCCAGTACTTC; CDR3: CASSPPGLAGTQYF
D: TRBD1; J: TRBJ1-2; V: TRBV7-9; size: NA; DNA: TGTGCCAGCAGCTTAGAGGTACAGGGGTTTGGCTACACCTTC; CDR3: CASSLEVQGFGYTF
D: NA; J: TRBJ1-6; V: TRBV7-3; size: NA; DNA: TGTGCCAGCAGCTTAGGGCCCGAGTCACCCCTCCACTTT; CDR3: CASSLGPESPLHF
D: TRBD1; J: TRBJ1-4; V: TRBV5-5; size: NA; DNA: TGTGCCAGCAGCCGGGACAGGGAAGGTGAAAAACTGTTTTTT; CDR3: CASSRDREGEKLFF
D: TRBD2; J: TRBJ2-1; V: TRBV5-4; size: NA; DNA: TGTGCCAGCAGCTTGCCGGGAGGACCCCACAATGAGCAGTTCTTC; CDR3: CASSLPGGPHNEQFF
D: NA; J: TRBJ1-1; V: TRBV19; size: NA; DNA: TGTGCCAGTAGTATGGACCGAACAGGAAACACTGAAGCTTTCTTT; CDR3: CASSMDRTGNTEAFF
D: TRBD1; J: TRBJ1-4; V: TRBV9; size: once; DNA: TGTGCCAGCAGCGGGCAGGGGGCGGGATATGAAAAACTGTTTTTT; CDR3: CASSGQGAGYEKLFF
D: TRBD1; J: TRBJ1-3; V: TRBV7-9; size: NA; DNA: TGTGCCAGCAGCCCGACAGGGGTTGGAAACACCATATATTTT; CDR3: CASSPTGVGNTIYF
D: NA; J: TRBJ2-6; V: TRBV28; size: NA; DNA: TGTGCCAGCACCGAAAGCGGAGCTGGGGCCAACGTCCTGACTTTC; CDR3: CASTESGAGANVLTF
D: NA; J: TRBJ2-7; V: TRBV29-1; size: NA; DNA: TGCAGCGCCCGTATTTTTTCCTCCTACGAGCAGTACTTC; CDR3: CSARIFSSYEQYF
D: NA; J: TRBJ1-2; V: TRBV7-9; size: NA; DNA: TGTGCCAGCAGCTTAGGCGCGACAGCCTATGGCTACACCTTC; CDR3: CASSLGATAYGYTF
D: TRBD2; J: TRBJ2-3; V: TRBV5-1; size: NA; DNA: TGCGCCAGCAGCTTGGTAGCGGGGGGGCCAGATACGCAGTATTTT; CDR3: CASSLVAGGPDTQYF
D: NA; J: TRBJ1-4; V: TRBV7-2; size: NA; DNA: TGTGCCAGCAGCTTAGACAGTAATGAAAAACTGTTTTTT; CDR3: CASSLDSNEKLFF
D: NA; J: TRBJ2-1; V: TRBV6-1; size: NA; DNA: TGTGCCAGTCGACCAGGGTACAATGAGCAGTTCTTC; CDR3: CASRPGYNEQFF
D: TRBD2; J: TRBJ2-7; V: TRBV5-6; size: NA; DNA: TGTGCCAGCAACTTCGGACTAGCGGGGGACCCCTACGAGCAGTACTTC; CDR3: CASNFGLAGDPYEQYF
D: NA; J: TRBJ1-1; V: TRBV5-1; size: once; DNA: TGCGCCAGCAGCTTGCCCGGGTCTGAAGCTTTCTTT; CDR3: CASSLPGSEAFF
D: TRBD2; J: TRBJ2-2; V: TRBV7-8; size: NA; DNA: TGTGCCAGCAGCTCCGCCGGGGGGTTGAACACCGGGGAGCTGTTTTTT; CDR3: CASSSAGGLNTGELFF
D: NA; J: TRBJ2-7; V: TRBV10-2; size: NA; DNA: TGCGCCAGCAGATGGACAGACGACGAGCAGTACTTC; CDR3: CASRWTDDEQYF
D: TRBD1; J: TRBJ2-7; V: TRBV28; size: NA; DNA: TGTGCCGGCGGACAGGGGCAATACGAGCAGTACTTC; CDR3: CAGGQGQYEQYF
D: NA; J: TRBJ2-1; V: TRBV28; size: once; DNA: TGTGCCAGCAGCTGGACAAACCCAATGCCTAAGCAGTTCTTC; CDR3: CASSWTNPMPKQFF
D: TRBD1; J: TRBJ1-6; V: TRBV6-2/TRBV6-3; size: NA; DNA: TGTGCCAGCAGTGCATCGGACAGGGGGACGAATTCACCCCTCCACTTT; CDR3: CASSASDRGTNSPLHF
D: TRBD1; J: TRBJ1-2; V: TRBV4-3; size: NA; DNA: TGCGCCAGCAGCCAGGGGACAGATAACTATGGCTACACCTTC; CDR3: CASSQGTDNYGYTF
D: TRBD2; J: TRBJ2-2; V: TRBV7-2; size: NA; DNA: TGTGCCAGCAGCTTATCGGGTTTAGCGGGAGTAACCGGGGAGCTGTTTTTT; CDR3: CASSLSGLAGVTGELFF
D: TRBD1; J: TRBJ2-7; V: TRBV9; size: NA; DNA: TGTGCCAGCAGCACCTCGGGACAGGGATCCGAGCAGTACTTC; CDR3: CASSTSGQGSEQYF
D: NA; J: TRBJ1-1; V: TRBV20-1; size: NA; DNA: TGCAGTGCTAGCGTTGGTCAGGGGGCTTTCTTT; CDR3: CSASVGQGAFF
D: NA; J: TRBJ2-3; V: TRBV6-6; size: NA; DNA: TGTGCCAGCAGTTTGTCTAGCACAGATACGCAGTATTTT; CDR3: CASSLSSTDTQYF
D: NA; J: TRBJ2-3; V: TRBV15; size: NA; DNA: TGTGCCACCAGCAGAGATGGACTCATAGATACGCAGTATTTT; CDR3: CATSRDGLIDTQYF
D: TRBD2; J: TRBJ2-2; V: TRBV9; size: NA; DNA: TGTGCCAGCAGCAAGGGACTAGCAGCTACCGGGGAGCTGTTTTTT; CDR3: CASSKGLAATGELFF
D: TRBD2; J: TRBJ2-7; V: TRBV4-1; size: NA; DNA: TGCGCCAGCAGTCGGACTAGCGGCTCCTACGAGCAGTACTTC; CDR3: CASSRTSGSYEQYF
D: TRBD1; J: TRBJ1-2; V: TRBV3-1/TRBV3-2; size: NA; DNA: TGTGCCAGCAGCCTAAGGACAGGTTGGGGCTACACCTTC; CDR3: CASSLRTGWGYTF
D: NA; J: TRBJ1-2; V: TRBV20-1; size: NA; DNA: TGCAGTGCTAGTACAGACGGGGGAGACTATGGCTACACCTTC; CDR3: CSASTDGGDYGYTF
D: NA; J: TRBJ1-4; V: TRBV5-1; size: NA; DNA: TGCGCCAGCAGCTTCGGGGGAGCGACTAATGAAAAACTGTTTTTT; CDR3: CASSFGGATNEKLFF